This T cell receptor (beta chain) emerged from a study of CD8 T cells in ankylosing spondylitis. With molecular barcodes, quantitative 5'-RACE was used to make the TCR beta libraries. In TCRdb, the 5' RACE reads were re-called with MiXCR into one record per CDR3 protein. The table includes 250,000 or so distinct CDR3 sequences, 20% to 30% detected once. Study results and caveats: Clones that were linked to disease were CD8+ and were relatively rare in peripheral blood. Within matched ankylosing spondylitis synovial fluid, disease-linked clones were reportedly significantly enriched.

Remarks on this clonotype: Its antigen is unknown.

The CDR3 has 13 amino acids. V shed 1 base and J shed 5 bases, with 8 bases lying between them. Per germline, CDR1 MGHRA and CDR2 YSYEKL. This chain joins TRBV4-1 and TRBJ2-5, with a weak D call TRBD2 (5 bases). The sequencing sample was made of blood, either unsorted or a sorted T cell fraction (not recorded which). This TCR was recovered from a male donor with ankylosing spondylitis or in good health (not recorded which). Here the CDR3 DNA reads TGCGCCAGCAGCCAAGTTTTAGCGGAGACCCAGTACTTC. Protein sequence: CASSQVLAETQYF.